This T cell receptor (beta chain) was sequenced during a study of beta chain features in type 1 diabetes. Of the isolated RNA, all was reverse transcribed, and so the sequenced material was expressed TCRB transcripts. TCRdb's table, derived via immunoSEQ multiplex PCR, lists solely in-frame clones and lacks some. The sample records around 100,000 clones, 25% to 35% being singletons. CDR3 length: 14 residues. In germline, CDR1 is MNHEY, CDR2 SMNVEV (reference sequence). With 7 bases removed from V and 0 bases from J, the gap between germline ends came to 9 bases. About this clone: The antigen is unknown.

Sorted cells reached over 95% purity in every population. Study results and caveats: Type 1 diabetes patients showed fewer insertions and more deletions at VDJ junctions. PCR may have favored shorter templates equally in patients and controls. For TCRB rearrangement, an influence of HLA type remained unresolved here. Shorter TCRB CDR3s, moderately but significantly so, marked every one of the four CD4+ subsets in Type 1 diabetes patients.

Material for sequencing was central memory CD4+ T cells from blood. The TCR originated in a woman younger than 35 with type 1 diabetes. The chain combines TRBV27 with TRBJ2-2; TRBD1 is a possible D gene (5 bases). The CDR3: CASTGHSNTGELFF. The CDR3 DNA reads TGTGCCAGCACAGGACACTCGAACACCGGGGAGCTGTTTTTT.